The 20 T cell receptor beta chains listed next were all sequenced from one sample in a study of molecular identifiers for immune sequencing clone quantification. MiXCR was run by TCRdb on the PCR reads, yielding one entry per CDR3 protein. The sample has about 640,000 distinct CDR3 sequences; 15% to 20% are singletons. Sample: naive CD8+ T cells from blood, with Jurkat cell RNA spiked in. As for subset: FACS-sorted CD8+CD4-CCR7+CD45RA+ naive T cells. Receptors were obtained from a human donor in good health. Some libraries in this study had Jurkat cell RNA spiked in.

This clonotype was picked up many times. DNA for the CDR3: TGCGCCAGCAGCCCGGACAGGGGTCTCTCCTACAATGAGCAGTTCTTC. Translated, it gives CASSPDRGLSYNEQFF. The chain uses TRBV4-3 and TRBJ2-1; TRBD1 agrees at 9 bases. Germline CDR1 is LGHNA and CDR2 is YSLEER. J gave up 0 bases and V 4 bases, and 4 bases lay outside the gene matches. This CDR3 spans 16 amino acids.

There are many counts of this clonotype. The chain combines TRBV12-3 or TRBV12-4 with TRBJ2-2; maybe TRBD1 (5 bases). The length of the CDR3 is 13 residues. V was cut by 8 bases and J by 4 bases, with 11 bases left in between. The CDR3 is CASQGFVTGELFF. As DNA, the CDR3 is TGTGCCAGCCAGGGATTTGTCACCGGGGAGCTGTTTTTT.

The chain carries TRBV30 and TRBJ2-1, with a tentative D call TRBD2 (7 bases). Trimming left V 5 bases short and J 9 bases short, with 11 bases between. Germline-derived CDR1 and CDR2 are GTSNPN and SVGIG (reference sequence). This CDR3 spans 11 amino acids. The CDR3 DNA reads TGTGCCTGGGGGGGGGGGCTTGAGCAGTTCTTC. It codes for CAWGGGLEQFF.

This clonotype showed up just a few times. The chain has TRBV3-1 and TRBJ2-5; D assignment may be TRBD1 or TRBD2 (5 bases each). V was cut by 0 bases and J by 5 bases, with 19 bases left in between. CDR1 LGHDT and CDR2 YNNKEL come from the germline V gene (reference sequence). This CDR3 is built from 17 residues. The chain's CDR3 is CASSQDGTGRLGETQYF. The CDR3 region has the DNA TGTGCCAGCAGCCAAGATGGGACGGGCCGCCTGGGGGAGACCCAGTACTTC.

Of note for this clonotype: A single base separates this from a much larger clone, so it may be a read error. The V gene is TRBV20-1, the J gene TRBJ2-3; D unclear. Germline assignment: CDR1 DFQATT and CDR2 SNEGSKA (reference sequence). CDR3 size: 14 residues. The CDR3 coding sequence is TGCGGTGCTAGTTCCGATATTAGCACAGATACGCAGTATTTT. It yields the protein CGASSDISTDTQYF.

This clonotype came up many times. The V gene is TRBV6-5, the J gene TRBJ2-7; weak D call: TRBD2 (6 bases). The CDR3 covers 16 residues. Germline CDR1 reads MNHEY; CDR2 reads SVGAGI. V was pared by 0 bases and J by 2 bases, with 14 bases between. The CDR3 bases are TGTGCCAGCAGTTACTCGGGGGGAAGCCTAGCCTACGAGCAGTACTTC. It yields the protein CASSYSGGSLAYEQYF.

In this sample, this clonotype turned up a few times. Written as DNA, the CDR3 is TGTGCCAGCAGAGATCCGGGGGGGCGGGCAGATACGCAGTATTTT. Translated, it gives CASRDPGGRADTQYF. This chain uses TRBV6-2 or TRBV6-3 with TRBJ2-3; 8 bases map to TRBD2. J was trimmed by 4 bases and V by 6 bases; bases with no gene match: 9. Germline V gives CDR1 MNHEY, CDR2 SVGEGT. The length of the CDR3 is 15 residues.

This clonotype was detected ten times or more. The chain is built from TRBV5-1 and TRBJ1-1; D uncertain. Per the germline V gene, CDR1 is SGHRS and CDR2 is YFSETQ. V lost 4 bases and J 5 bases, leaving 12 bases between the germline ends. CDR3 length: 13 amino acids. The CDR3 nucleotides read TGCGCCAGCAGCCCAGATGGGATTACTGAAGCTTTCTTT. Its translation: CASSPDGITEAFF.

This clonotype was recorded many times. Here the CDR3 reads CASSRDRFNSPLHF. Here the CDR3 DNA reads TGTGCCAGCAGCCGGGACAGGTTTAATTCACCCCTCCACTTT. The chain uses TRBV7-6 and TRBJ1-6; 8 bases map to TRBD1. This CDR3 comprises 14 residues. With V trimmed by 5 bases and J by 6 bases, 3 bases remained unmatched. Germline V lookup: CDR1 SGHVS, CDR2 FNYEAQ.

This clonotype was seen at least ten times. The DNA for the CDR3 is TGCGCCAGCAGCCAAGATCGTAACAGCCTCGGGGAGACCCAGTACTTC. Its protein is CASSQDRNSLGETQYF. This chain uses TRBV4-3 with TRBJ2-5; D call uncertain. V was trimmed by 0 bases and J by 5 bases, leaving 16 bases between them. The germline gives CDR1 LGHNA, CDR2 YSLEER. There are 16 residues in the CDR3.

This clonotype was seen many times. The rearrangement uses TRBV7-3 and TRBJ2-5; 8 bases are shared with TRBD2. This CDR3 region has 16 residues. Trimming at V came to 1 base and at J to 4 bases, leaving 8 bases not matched to a gene. The germline V gene has CDR1 SGHTA and CDR2 FQGTGA. The CDR3 region has the DNA TGTGCCAGCAGCTTAATCCCCAGCGGGAGTCGAGAGACCCAGTACTTC. Translated, it gives CASSLIPSGSRETQYF.

This clonotype appeared many times. The chain recombines TRBV5-1 with TRBJ2-5; TRBD2 matches at 13 bases. This CDR3 comprises 16 residues. Germline CDR1 is SGHRS and CDR2 is YFSETQ. J was trimmed by 5 bases and V by 7 bases; bases with no gene match: 11. In DNA form, the CDR3 reads TGCGCCAGCCAGATCGGACTAGCGGGAGTGGCGGAGACCCAGTACTTC. It yields the protein CASQIGLAGVAETQYF.

This clonotype was seen at least ten times. This sequence joins TRBV3-1 and TRBJ2-3; 10 nucleotides match TRBD2. Germline-derived CDR1 and CDR2 are LGHDT and YNNKEL (reference sequence). Trimming removed 3 bases from V and 3 bases from J; junction bases left unmatched: 6. The length of the CDR3 is 16 residues. CDR3 residues: CASSHGLAATTDTQYF. The CDR3 coding sequence is TGTGCCAGCAGCCACGGACTAGCGGCCACTACAGATACGCAGTATTTT.

This clonotype was detected only a few times. The gene calls are TRBV30 and TRBJ2-1, with a weak D call TRBD2 (6 bases). In germline, CDR1 is GTSNPN, CDR2 SVGIG (reference sequence). This CDR3 comprises 13 residues. The V and J ends lost 5 bases and 3 bases respectively, with 11 bases between them. CDR3 nucleotide sequence: TGTGCCTGGGGGCGGGGTTTCTACAATGAGCAGTTCTTC. Translated, it gives CAWGRGFYNEQFF.

This clonotype occurred a few times. The rearrangement joins TRBV19 to TRBJ2-7, with TRBD1 identical over 11 bases. The CDR3 extends over 16 amino acids. The ends lost 1 base at V and 4 bases at J; junction bases unmatched: 6. Germline CDR1 LNHDA, CDR2 SQIVND (reference sequence). CDR3 sequence: CASSIASGTGGYEQYF. The CDR3 region has the DNA TGTGCCAGTAGTATAGCCTCCGGGACAGGGGGATACGAGCAGTACTTC.

Regarding this clonotype: It may be a read error: a sequence one base away is much more abundant. The chain uses TRBV19 and TRBJ1-4; D is ambiguous. The CDR3 loop spans 16 amino acids. Per the germline V gene, CDR1 is LNHDA and CDR2 is SQIVND (reference sequence). Between the trimmed V and J ends, which lost 2 bases and 8 bases, there was a span of 18 bases. CDR3 bases: TGTGCCAGTAGTATATTGACCGGCCAGGCGGGAGAAAAACTGTTTTTT. Its protein product is CASSILTGQAGEKLFF.

On this clonotype itself: One base away lies a much larger clone, so this may be a sequencing read error. The J gene is TRBJ2-7, the V gene TRBV4-3; 8 nucleotides align to TRBD2. With 0 bases clipped from V and 11 bases from J, the junction kept 15 bases outside the gene matches. The CDR3 extends over 16 amino acids. Germline-derived CDR1 and CDR2 are LGHNA and YSLEER. The CDR3, as DNA: TGCGCCAGCAGCCAAGATTTTACTAGCGGAGGTCGGGAGAAGTACTTC. As protein: CASSQDFTSGGREKYF.

This clonotype was recorded many times. The CDR3 nucleotides are TGTGCCAGCAGCTTAGCGACGGAGACCCAGTACTTC. Translating gives CASSLATETQYF. The chain carries TRBV13 and TRBJ2-5; D not certain. The CDR3 has 12 amino acids. Germline V CDR1 and CDR2: PRHDT, FYEKMQ (reference sequence). Trimming removed 1 base from V and 5 bases from J, with 5 bases in between.

This clonotype was recorded at least ten times. V gene TRBV12-3 or TRBV12-4 combines with J gene TRBJ2-6; D unclear. V was cut by 3 bases and J by 3 bases, with 6 bases left in between. The CDR3 loop spans 14 amino acids. CDR3 sequence: CASSFPSGANVLTF. The DNA of the CDR3 is TGTGCCAGCAGTTTTCCAAGTGGGGCCAACGTCCTGACTTTC.

This clonotype was picked up many times. This sequence joins TRBV5-5 and TRBJ2-6, with 11 bases that match TRBD2. The junction had 13 bases not matched to a gene; V was cut back by 3 bases and J by 2 bases. The CDR3 length is 20 residues. Looked up from germline, CDR1 is SGHKS and CDR2 is YYEKEE (reference sequence). The DNA of the CDR3 is TGTGCCAGCAGCTCCTACCAGACTGTAGCGGGGGGGCCTGGGGCCAACGTCCTGACTTTC. Translated: CASSSYQTVAGGPGANVLTF.